These T cell receptor beta chains were read from a single sample in a study of blood T cells in healthy people across ages. TCRdb reprocessed the 5' RACE reads via MiXCR and lists one record per CDR3 protein. The sample has about 800,000 distinct CDR3 sequences, about three fifths seen once; the top ten hold 20% to 25%. The sequenced sample consisted of blood. These receptors were obtained from a man aged 25-45 years in good health. Each CDR3 is given with its conserved first and last residue. Each record gives: J gene, D gene, clone size, V gene, CDR3 protein, CDR3 DNA. A D gene is named only where the DNA matches it firmly. Clone size is not always given. Where it is, it says once, few, many or a class for expanded clones.

>TRBJ1-1|TRBD1|NA|TRBV10-1
CASSQGQGAYTEAFF
TGCGCCAGCAGTCAGGGACAGGGGGCTTACACTGAAGCTTTCTTT
>TRBJ2-5|TRBD2|NA|TRBV7-2
CASSLGTSGYRETQYF
TGTGCCAGCAGCTTAGGGACTAGCGGGTACCGGGAGACCCAGTACTTC
>TRBJ2-7|NA|few|TRBV5-6
CASSFLGYEQYF
TGTGCCAGCAGCTTCCTAGGGTACGAGCAGTACTTC
>TRBJ1-5|NA|NA|TRBV2
CASSDGQGQYSNQPQHF
TGTGCCAGCAGTGATGGGCAGGGGCAATATAGCAATCAGCCCCAGCATTTT
>TRBJ2-5|TRBD2|NA|TRBV11-2
CASRAAGVGETQYF
TGTGCCAGCAGGGCAGCGGGAGTCGGGGAGACCCAGTACTTC
>TRBJ2-1|NA|NA|TRBV20-1
CSARSGSPHNEQFF
TGCAGTGCTAGATCCGGCTCCCCGCACAATGAGCAGTTCTTC
>TRBJ2-2|TRBD1|NA|TRBV12-3/TRBV12-4
CASSPRDRANGELFF
TGTGCCAGCAGTCCAAGGGACAGGGCGAACGGGGAGCTGTTTTTT
>TRBJ1-5|NA|NA|TRBV20-1
CSARDLGGNQPQHF
TGCAGTGCTAGAGATTTGGGCGGCAATCAGCCCCAGCATTTT
>TRBJ1-1|NA|NA|TRBV7-8
CASSLGYAGAEAFF
TGTGCCAGCAGCTTAGGATACGCAGGGGCTGAAGCTTTCTTT
>TRBJ2-5|NA|NA|TRBV11-2
CASSSPRDAQTQYF
TGTGCCAGCAGCTCCCCTCGTGACGCCCAGACCCAGTACTTC
>TRBJ2-7|NA|few|TRBV28
CASSRSPAYEQYF
TGTGCCAGCAGCCGCTCTCCCGCCTACGAGCAGTACTTC
>TRBJ2-5|NA|NA|TRBV3-1
CASSQDGGYQETQYF
TGTGCCAGCAGCCAAGACGGGGGTTACCAAGAGACCCAGTACTTC
>TRBJ1-6|NA|few|TRBV6-1
CASSGEGYSPLHF
TGTGCCAGCAGTGGCGAAGGATATTCACCCCTCCACTTT
>TRBJ2-1|NA|few|TRBV29-1
CSGGGPEQGYEQFF
TGCAGCGGAGGAGGGCCGGAACAGGGTTATGAGCAGTTCTTC
>TRBJ2-7|TRBD2|NA|TRBV20-1
CSARVPGLAGGPYEQYF
TGCAGTGCTAGAGTCCCGGGACTAGCGGGGGGGCCCTACGAGCAGTACTTC
>TRBJ2-3|NA|NA|TRBV15
CATSRDQAGGDTQYF
TGTGCCACCAGCAGAGACCAGGCTGGGGGAGATACGCAGTATTTT
>TRBJ2-7|NA|NA|TRBV6-2/TRBV6-3
CASSRKSGIPYEQYF
TGTGCCAGCAGTCGAAAATCAGGGATCCCCTACGAGCAGTACTTC
>TRBJ2-3|TRBD2|NA|TRBV9
CASSDKRGVTDTQYF
TGTGCCAGCAGCGACAAGCGGGGGGTTACAGATACGCAGTATTTT
>TRBJ2-7|NA|few|TRBV20-1
CSASSDIQDEQYF
TGCAGTGCTAGTTCAGACATCCAGGACGAGCAGTACTTC
>TRBJ1-6|TRBD1|NA|TRBV10-3
CAISPGQPNSPLHF
TGTGCCATCAGCCCGGGACAGCCCAATTCACCCCTCCACTTT
>TRBJ2-1|NA|NA|TRBV20-1
CSARDLGGRYHEQFF
TGCAGTGCTAGAGATTTGGGGGGCAGATACCATGAGCAGTTCTTC
>TRBJ1-5|NA|once|TRBV7-8
CASIITRSPSNQPQHF
TGTGCCAGCATCATAACCCGAAGCCCTAGCAATCAGCCCCAGCATTTT
>TRBJ1-5|TRBD1|few|TRBV12-5
CASGLHLGQTLLNQPQHF
TGTGCTAGTGGTTTGCACCTGGGACAGACCCTCCTGAATCAGCCCCAGCATTTT
>TRBJ2-7|TRBD2|few|TRBV7-2
CASSLVAGGHYEQYF
TGTGCCAGCAGCTTAGTAGCGGGGGGGCACTACGAGCAGTACTTC
>TRBJ2-1|TRBD2|NA|TRBV29-1
CSTLTSGGNEQFF
TGCAGCACCCTTACTAGCGGGGGGAATGAGCAGTTCTTC
>TRBJ2-3|NA|few|TRBV4-3
CASSQDGRGTDTQYF
TGCGCCAGCAGCCAAGATGGGCGGGGCACAGATACGCAGTATTTT
>TRBJ2-1|TRBD2|many|TRBV10-3
CAISRRTSGNNEQFF
TGTGCCATCAGTAGGCGAACTAGCGGCAACAATGAGCAGTTCTTC
>TRBJ1-5|TRBD1|once|TRBV7-2
CASSLVAGGNQPQHF
TGTGCCAGCAGCTTAGTGGCAGGGGGTAATCAGCCCCAGCATTTT
>TRBJ2-3|NA|NA|TRBV20-1
CSARDPRTQYF
TGCAGTGCTCGAGACCCTAGGACGCAGTATTTT
>TRBJ1-5|NA|NA|TRBV19
CASTPNRNQPQHF
TGTGCCAGTACACCCAACCGCAATCAGCCCCAGCATTTT
>TRBJ2-1|NA|NA|TRBV2
CASSDPADEQFF
TGTGCCAGCTCTGACCCGGCGGATGAGCAGTTCTTC